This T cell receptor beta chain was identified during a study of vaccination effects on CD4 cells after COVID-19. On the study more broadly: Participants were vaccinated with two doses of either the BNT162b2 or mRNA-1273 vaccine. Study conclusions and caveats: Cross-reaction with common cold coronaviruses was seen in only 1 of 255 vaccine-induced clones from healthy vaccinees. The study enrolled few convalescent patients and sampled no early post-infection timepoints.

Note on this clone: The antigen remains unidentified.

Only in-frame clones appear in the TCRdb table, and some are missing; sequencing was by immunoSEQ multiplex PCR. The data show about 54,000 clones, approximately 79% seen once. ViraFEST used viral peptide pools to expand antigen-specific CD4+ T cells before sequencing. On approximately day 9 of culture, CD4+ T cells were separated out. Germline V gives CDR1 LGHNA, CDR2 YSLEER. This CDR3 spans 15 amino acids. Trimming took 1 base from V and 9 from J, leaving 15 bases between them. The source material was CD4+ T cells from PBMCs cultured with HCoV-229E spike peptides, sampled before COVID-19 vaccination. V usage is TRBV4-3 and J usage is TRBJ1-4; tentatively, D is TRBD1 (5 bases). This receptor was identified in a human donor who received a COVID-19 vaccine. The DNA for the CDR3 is TGCGCCAGCAGCCAAGGCACTGGGGCTGGGAAAAAACTGTTTTTT. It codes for CASSQGTGAGKKLFF.